These T cell receptor beta chains were read from a single sample in a study of PD-1 blockade in classical Hodgkin lymphoma. Method: immunoSEQ multiplex PCR; TCRdb's copy keeps in-frame clones and lacks some. The sample consists of fewer than 50,000 clones, more than 70% of them appearing once. The specimen comprised peripheral blood mononuclear cells (PBMCs), sampled before the fourth cycle of nivolumab. All receptors come from a human donor with classical Hodgkin lymphoma. Each CDR3 is given with its conserved first and last residue.

V,CDR3
TRBV5-8,CASNRGSQETQYF
TRBV7-9,CASSSVGANEKLFF
TRBV5-1,CASSLEDRRNTEAFF
TRBV19,CASSQAYSNQPQHF
TRBV30,CAWKRAESPLHF
TRBV4-2,CASSQGDGGARFGQYF
TRBV21-1,CASTPPGADQPQHF
TRBV10-3,CAISDVGGAFNEQFF
TRBV29-1,CSAEGVAGGYNEQFF
TRBV7-2,CASSLGDRVEETQYF
TRBV7-2,CASSTTPQRGNTIYF
TRBV19,CASSSRQGVSEKLFF
TRBV27,CASPDRLTYEQYF
TRBV7-8,CASSLNDGGGSTLHF
TRBV4-2,CASSQAGPPSTDTQYF
TRBV5-6,CASSGTNYGYTF
TRBV28,CATQGAREKLFF
TRBV7-2,CASSRRDDQRTIYF
TRBV6-5,CASSRGAGRGYTF
TRBV5-1,CASSYGGDTEAFF
TRBV5-1,CASSAQRGSRDTQYF
TRBV11-2,CASTILQGGNSPLHF
TRBV28,CASSPGTGGNTIYF
TRBV29-1,CSVGEVDYGYTF
TRBV4-2,CASSQDDYFTDTQYF
TRBV5-1,CASSLRGVGTEAFF
TRBV7-6,CASSFLPIRTGTGNTIYF
TRBV2,CASSAGLGALLKAFF
TRBV2,CASRQETGGARNEQFF
TRBV25-1,CASSESSTDTQYF
TRBV5-1,CASSLTGSSYNEQFF
TRBV7-3,CASSFQGASTDTQYF
TRBV2,CASSRHEETQYF
TRBV19,CASSPTGGVGQPQHF
TRBV19,CASSIFDGSNQPQHF
TRBV19,CASMSGRQPQHF
TRBV6-5,CASSYQRPGSSYEQYF
TRBV19,CASSTKTGTAFNYGYTF
TRBV6-5,CASSVTRTGSGYTF
TRBV6-1,CASSGQGWGFEAFF
TRBV28,CASALGQGAATNEKLFF
TRBV14,CASSRGGTGERYTF
TRBV5-6,CASSPLGDSSYNSPLHF
TRBV4-3,CASSDGQGDIQYF
TRBV9,CASSVVGGVGGYTF